The entry below gives a single T cell receptor beta chain sequence along with its context. These data originate in a study of Tregs in tolerant kidney transplant recipients. Germline V gives CDR1 KGHSH, CDR2 LQKENI. J was trimmed by 4 bases and V by 2 bases; bases with no gene match: 5. CDR3 length: 15 amino acids. TCRdb's copy holds only in-frame clones and misses some; the assay was immunoSEQ multiplex PCR. The profile shows 100,000 to 150,000 clones, almost 95% of them singletons. The sequence was collected from a human donor in good health. The chain couples TRBV18 to TRBJ1-2, with 9 bases that match TRBD1. The specimen was CD4+ T cells from blood. The CDR3 reads CASSPTRTGAYGYTF. As DNA, the CDR3 is TGTGCCAGCTCACCAACCAGGACAGGGGCCTATGGCTACACCTTC. Combining the CDR3 with reference TRBV18 and TRBJ1-2 gives the whole variable domain NAGVMQNPRHLVRRRGQEARLRCSPMKGHSHVYWYRQLPEEGLKFMVYLQKENIIDESGMPKERFSAEFPKEGPSILRIQQVVRGDSAAYFCASSPTRTGAYGYTFGSGTRLTVV.